Presented here are 15 T cell receptor beta chains from one specimen sequenced in a study of T cell responses to AZD1222 COVID-19 vaccine. Only in-frame clones appear in the TCRdb table, and some are missing; sequencing was by immunoSEQ multiplex PCR. The table has over 140,000 clones, 92% seen once. The sequences come from peripheral blood, collected on day 0 of AZD1222 vaccination. All receptors derive from an adult in good health.

V gene TRBV14 combines with J gene TRBJ2-2, with a tentative D call TRBD2 (6 bases). The CDR3 length is 13 residues. CDR1 is SGHDN, CDR2 FVKESK, per germline. Trimming pared 9 bases from V and 5 bases from J, leaving 13 bases between. CDR3 coding DNA: TGTGCCAGATACCGGGGGTTGACCGGGGAGCTGTTTTTT. Its translation: CARYRGLTGELFF.

This chain uses TRBV13 with TRBJ2-1, with 9 bases fitting TRBD2. The ends lost 3 bases at V and 6 bases at J; junction bases unmatched: 6. The CDR3 loop spans 15 amino acids. In germline, CDR1 is PRHDT, CDR2 FYEKMQ (reference sequence). This CDR3 reads CASSFAGGLANEQFF. The CDR3 DNA reads as TGTGCCAGCAGCTTCGCGGGGGGGCTTGCCAATGAGCAGTTCTTC.

The CDR3 nucleotides are TGTGCCAGCAGTTACTCGGGACTAGCGGGACGGGAGCTGTTTTTT. Translation gives CASSYSGLAGRELFF. V is TRBV6-5 and J is TRBJ2-2, with 13 bases lining up with TRBD2. V lost 0 bases to trimming and J lost 9 bases; unmatched junction nucleotides: 1. Germline CDR1 is MNHEY and CDR2 is SVGAGI. The CDR3 has 15 residues.

V gene TRBV5-1 combines with J gene TRBJ1-2; the match to TRBD1 covers 10 bases. CDR1 and CDR2 from the germline V gene are SGHRS and YFSETQ. CDR3 size: 16 residues. V dropped 7 bases and J dropped 3; count of bases not matched to a gene: 12. The CDR3 sequence: CASGIETGGDYYGYTF. CDR3 in DNA: TGCGCCAGCGGCATCGAGACAGGGGGCGATTACTATGGCTACACCTTC.

The chain has TRBV6-5 and TRBJ2-7; D perhaps matches TRBD1 (5 bases). The CDR3 totals 14 residues. Germline V gene data show CDR1 as MNHEY and CDR2 as SVGAGI. Deletions cut 6 bases from V and 6 bases from J, with 18 bases between. The CDR3 region has the DNA TGTGCCAGCAGCCTCGAGGACATAGTCGGCGAGCAGTACTTC. Translating gives CASSLEDIVGEQYF.

V usage is TRBV19 and J usage is TRBJ1-5; D gene uncertain. CDR3 length equals 12 residues. Trimming took off 8 bases at V and 3 bases at J, with 8 bases between the two ends. The germline V gene has CDR1 LNHDA and CDR2 SQIVND (reference sequence). The CDR3 sequence is CASSTPNQPQHF. The CDR3 coding sequence is TGTGCCAGTTCGACCCCCAATCAGCCCCAGCATTTT.

V gene TRBV9 combines with J gene TRBJ1-6; D possibly corresponds to TRBD1 (5 bases). In germline, CDR1 is SGDLS, CDR2 YYNGEE. CDR3 size: 13 residues. Trimming left V 4 bases short and J 7 bases short, with 9 bases between. The CDR3 loop is CASSPQVNSPLHF. The CDR3 DNA reads TGTGCCAGCAGCCCACAGGTGAATTCACCCCTCCACTTT.

The rearrangement uses TRBV27 and TRBJ2-1, with unresolved D. This CDR3 is built from 12 residues. The germline V gene has CDR1 MNHEY and CDR2 SMNVEV (reference sequence). V was trimmed by 4 bases and J by 5 bases, leaving 6 bases between them. The CDR3 DNA reads as TGTGCCAGCAGTTCGTTGCACAATGAGCAGTTCTTC. Translated, it gives CASSSLHNEQFF.

This rearrangement joins TRBV12-5 to TRBJ2-1; no reliable D call. This CDR3 region has 17 residues. V was shortened by 6 bases and J by 4 bases, with 22 bases between the two germline ends. CDR1 is LGHNT, CDR2 FRNRAP, per germline. CDR3 DNA: TGTGCTAGTGGACCGCGTCTTCCGCCTTCGGTGTACAATGAGCAGTTCTTC. Protein product: CASGPRLPPSVYNEQFF.

The chain couples TRBV6-5 to TRBJ1-4, with D possibly being TRBD1 (5 bases). This CDR3 has 13 amino acids. The germline V and J ends were trimmed by 6 bases and 4 bases, with 9 bases remaining between them. Germline V gives CDR1 MNHEY, CDR2 SVGAGI. The CDR3 here is CASRPGNNEKLFF. In DNA, the CDR3 is TGTGCCAGCAGACCAGGGAATAATGAAAAACTGTTTTTT.

The V and J genes are TRBV28 and TRBJ2-5; no clear D gene. The germline gives CDR1 MDHEN, CDR2 SYDVKM. V lost 8 bases to trimming and J lost 1 base, with 14 bases between them. The CDR3 has 14 amino acids. The CDR3 DNA reads as TGTGCCAGCGGCACGGGCAGCACCCAAGAGACCCAGTACTTC. Residues: CASGTGSTQETQYF.

The chain combines TRBV5-1 with TRBJ1-1; 10 nucleotides agree with TRBD1. Germline V gene lookup returns CDR1 SGHRS and CDR2 YFSETQ. The ends lost 4 bases at V and 4 bases at J; junction bases unmatched: 4. The CDR3 contains 14 residues. CDR3 bases: TGCGCCAGCAGCGAAGGGGACAGGGGCACTGAAGCTTTCTTT. It specifies CASSEGDRGTEAFF.

This chain joins TRBV2 and TRBJ2-1, with TRBD2 as a possible D gene (6 bases). V lost 5 bases and J 8 bases, leaving 16 bases between the germline ends. Germline V lookup: CDR1 SNHLY, CDR2 FYNNEI. CDR3 length: 14 amino acids. The CDR3, as DNA: TGTGCCAGCAGTCTAGGGACTCCCCGGGATGAGCAGTTCTTC. This sequence encodes CASSLGTPRDEQFF.

The chain recombines TRBV5-1 with TRBJ2-3; D gene unclear. The CDR3 contains 12 residues. Trimming took off 0 bases at V and 7 bases at J, with 6 bases between the two ends. Germline-derived CDR1 and CDR2 are SGHRS and YFSETQ. This chain's CDR3 is CASSLEGNTQYF. DNA of the CDR3: TGCGCCAGCAGCTTGGAAGGAAATACGCAGTATTTT.

The chain links TRBV28 to TRBJ1-2; D ambiguous. The germline gives CDR1 MDHEN, CDR2 SYDVKM. Trimming removed 8 bases at V and 12 bases at J, with 22 bases between. The CDR3 length is 13 residues. CDR3 DNA: TGTGCCAGCCGACCCTCGGGCCGAGTCGGGAACACCTTC. As protein: CASRPSGRVGNTF.